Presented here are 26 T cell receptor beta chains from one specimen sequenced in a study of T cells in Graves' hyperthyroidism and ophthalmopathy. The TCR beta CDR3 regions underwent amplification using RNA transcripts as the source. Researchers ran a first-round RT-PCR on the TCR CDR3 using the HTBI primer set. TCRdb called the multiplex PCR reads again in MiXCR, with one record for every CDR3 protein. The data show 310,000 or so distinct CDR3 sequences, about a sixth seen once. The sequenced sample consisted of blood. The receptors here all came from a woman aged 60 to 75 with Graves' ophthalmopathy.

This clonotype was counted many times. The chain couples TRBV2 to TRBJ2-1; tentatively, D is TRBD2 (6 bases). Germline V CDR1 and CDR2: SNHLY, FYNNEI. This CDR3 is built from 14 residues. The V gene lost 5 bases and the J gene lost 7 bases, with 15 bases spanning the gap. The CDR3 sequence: CASSRETGGNEQFF. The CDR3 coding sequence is TGTGCCAGCAGTCGAGAAACCGGAGGGAATGAGCAGTTCTTC.

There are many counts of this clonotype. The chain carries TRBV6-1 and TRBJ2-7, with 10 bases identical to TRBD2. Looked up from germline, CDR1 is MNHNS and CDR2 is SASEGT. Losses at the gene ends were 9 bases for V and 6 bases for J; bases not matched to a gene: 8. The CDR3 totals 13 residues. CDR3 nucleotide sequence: TGTGCCAGTACCGGGACTAGCGTCAGCGAGCAGTACTTC. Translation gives CASTGTSVSEQYF.

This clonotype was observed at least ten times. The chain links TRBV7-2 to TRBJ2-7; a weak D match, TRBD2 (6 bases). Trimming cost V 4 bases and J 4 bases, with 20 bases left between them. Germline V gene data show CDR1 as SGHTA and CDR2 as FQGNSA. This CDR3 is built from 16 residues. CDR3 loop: CASSYRDSRMGYEQYF. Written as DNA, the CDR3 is TGTGCCAGCAGCTACCGGGACTCCCGCATGGGATACGAGCAGTACTTC. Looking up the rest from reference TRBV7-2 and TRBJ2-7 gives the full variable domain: GAGVSQSPSNKVTEKGKDVELRCDPISGHTALYWYRQSLGQGLEFLIYFQGNSAPDKSGLPSDRFSAERTGGSVSTLTIQRTQQEDSAVYLCASSYRDSRMGYEQYFGPGTRLTVT.

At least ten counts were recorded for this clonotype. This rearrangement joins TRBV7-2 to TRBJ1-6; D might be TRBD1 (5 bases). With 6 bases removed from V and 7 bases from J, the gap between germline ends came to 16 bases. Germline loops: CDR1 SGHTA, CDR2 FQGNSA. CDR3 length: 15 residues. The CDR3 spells CASRPPGGGNSPLHF. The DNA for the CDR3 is TGTGCCAGCAGACCTCCGGGGGGTGGCAATTCACCCCTCCACTTT.

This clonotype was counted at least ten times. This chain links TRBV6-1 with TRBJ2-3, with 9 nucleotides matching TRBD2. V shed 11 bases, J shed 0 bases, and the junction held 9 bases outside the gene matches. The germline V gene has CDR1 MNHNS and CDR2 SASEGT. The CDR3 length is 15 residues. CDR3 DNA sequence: TGTGCCTCGGCGGGAGGGTGGGGGAGCACAGATACGCAGTATTTT. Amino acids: CASAGGWGSTDTQYF.

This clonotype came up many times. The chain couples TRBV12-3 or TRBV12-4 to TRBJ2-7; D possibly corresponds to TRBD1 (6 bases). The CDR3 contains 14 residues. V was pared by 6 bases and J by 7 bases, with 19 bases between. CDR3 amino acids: CASSLQGGLSEQYF. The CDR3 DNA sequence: TGTGCCAGCAGCTTACAGGGCGGGTTATCAGAGCAGTACTTC.

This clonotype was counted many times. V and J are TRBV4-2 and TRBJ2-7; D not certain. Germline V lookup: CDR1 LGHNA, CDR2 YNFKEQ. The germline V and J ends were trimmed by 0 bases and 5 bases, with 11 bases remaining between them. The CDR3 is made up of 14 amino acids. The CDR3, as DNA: TGTGCCAGCAGCCAAGAAATACAGAGACACGAGCAGTACTTC. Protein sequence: CASSQEIQRHEQYF.

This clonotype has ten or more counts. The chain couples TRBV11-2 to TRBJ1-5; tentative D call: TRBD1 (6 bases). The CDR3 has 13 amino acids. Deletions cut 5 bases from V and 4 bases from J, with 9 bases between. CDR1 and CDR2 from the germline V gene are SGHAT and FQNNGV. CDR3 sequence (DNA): TGTGCCAGCAGCGCAACAGGGAATCAGCCCCAGCATTTT. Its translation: CASSATGNQPQHF. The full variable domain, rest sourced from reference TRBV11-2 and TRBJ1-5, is EAGVAQSPRYKIIEKRQSVAFWCNPISGHATLYWYQQILGQGPKLLIQFQNNGVVDDSQLPKDRFSAERLKGVDSTLKIQPAKLEDSAVYLCASSATGNQPQHFGDGTRLSIL.

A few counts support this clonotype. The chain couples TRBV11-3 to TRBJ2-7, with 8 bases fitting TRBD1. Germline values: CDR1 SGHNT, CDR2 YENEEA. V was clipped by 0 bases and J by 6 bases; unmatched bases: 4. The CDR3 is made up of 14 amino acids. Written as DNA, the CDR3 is TGTGCCAGCAGCTTAGACTTAGACAGGGGCGAGCAGTACTTC. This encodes CASSLDLDRGEQYF.

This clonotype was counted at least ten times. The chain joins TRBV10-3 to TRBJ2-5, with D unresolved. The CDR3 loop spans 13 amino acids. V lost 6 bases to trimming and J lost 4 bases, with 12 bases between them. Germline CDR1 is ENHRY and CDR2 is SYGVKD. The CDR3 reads CAISLTESETQYF. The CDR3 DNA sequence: TGTGCCATCAGCCTAACAGAATCAGAGACCCAGTACTTC.

The CDR3 region has the DNA TGTGCCACTCCCCCTGCGAGGGGGCTGAACACCGGGGAGCTGTTTTTT. Protein sequence: CATPPARGLNTGELFF. The V gene is TRBV6-1, the J gene TRBJ2-2, with 7 bases that match TRBD1. The germline gives CDR1 MNHNS, CDR2 SASEGT. Losses at the gene ends were 10 bases for V and 1 base for J; bases not matched to a gene: 12. This CDR3 is 16 amino acids long.

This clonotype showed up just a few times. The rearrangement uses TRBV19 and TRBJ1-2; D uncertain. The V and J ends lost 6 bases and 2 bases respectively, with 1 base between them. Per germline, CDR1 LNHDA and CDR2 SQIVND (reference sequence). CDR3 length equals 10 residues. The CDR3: CASSNYGYTF. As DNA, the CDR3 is TGTGCCAGTAGCAACTATGGCTACACCTTC.

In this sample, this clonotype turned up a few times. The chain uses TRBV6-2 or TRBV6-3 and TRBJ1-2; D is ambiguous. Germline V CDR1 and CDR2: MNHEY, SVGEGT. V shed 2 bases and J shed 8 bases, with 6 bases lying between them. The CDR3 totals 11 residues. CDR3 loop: CASSYPPGYTF. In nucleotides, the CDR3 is TGTGCCAGCAGTTACCCTCCGGGCTACACCTTC.

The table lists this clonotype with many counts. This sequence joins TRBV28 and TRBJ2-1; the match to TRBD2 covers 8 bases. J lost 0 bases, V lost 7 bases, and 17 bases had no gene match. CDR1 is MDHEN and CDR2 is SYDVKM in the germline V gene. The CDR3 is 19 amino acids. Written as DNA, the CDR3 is TGTGCCAGCACCCCACCCCTAGCGGGTGGACGACTCTCCTACAATGAGCAGTTCTTC. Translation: CASTPPLAGGRLSYNEQFF.

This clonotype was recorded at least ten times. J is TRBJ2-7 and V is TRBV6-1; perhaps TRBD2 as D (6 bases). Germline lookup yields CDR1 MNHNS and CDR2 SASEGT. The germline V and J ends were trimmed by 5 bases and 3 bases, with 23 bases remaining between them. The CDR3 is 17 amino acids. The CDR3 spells CASSSGTPGTYYYEQYF. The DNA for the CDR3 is TGTGCCAGCAGTTCCGGGACTCCAGGGACGTATTACTACGAGCAGTACTTC.

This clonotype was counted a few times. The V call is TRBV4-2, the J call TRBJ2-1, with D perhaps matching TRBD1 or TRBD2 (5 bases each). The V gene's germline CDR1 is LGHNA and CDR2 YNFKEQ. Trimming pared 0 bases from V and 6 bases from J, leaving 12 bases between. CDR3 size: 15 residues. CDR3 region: CASSQEGTASNEQFF. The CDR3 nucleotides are TGTGCCAGCAGCCAAGAGGGGACCGCGAGCAATGAGCAGTTCTTC.

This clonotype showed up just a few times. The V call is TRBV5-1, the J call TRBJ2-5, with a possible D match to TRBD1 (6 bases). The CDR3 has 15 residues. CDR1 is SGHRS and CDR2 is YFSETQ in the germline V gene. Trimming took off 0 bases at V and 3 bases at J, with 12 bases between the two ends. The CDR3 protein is CASSLAGRGEETQYF. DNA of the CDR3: TGCGCCAGCAGCTTGGCCGGCAGGGGAGAAGAGACCCAGTACTTC. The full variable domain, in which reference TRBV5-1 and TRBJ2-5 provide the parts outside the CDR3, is KAGVTQTPRYLIKTRGQQVTLSCSPISGHRSVSWYQQTPGQGLQFLFEYFSETQRNKGNFPGRFSGRQFSNSRSEMNVSTLELGDSALYLCASSLAGRGEETQYFGPGTRLLVL.

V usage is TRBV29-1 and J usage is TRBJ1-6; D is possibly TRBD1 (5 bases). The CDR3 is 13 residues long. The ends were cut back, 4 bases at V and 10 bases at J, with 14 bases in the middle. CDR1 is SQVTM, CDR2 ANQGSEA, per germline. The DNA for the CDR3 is TGCAGCGTTGGCGGGGGACTCGGGTCACCCCTCCACTTT. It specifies CSVGGGLGSPLHF.

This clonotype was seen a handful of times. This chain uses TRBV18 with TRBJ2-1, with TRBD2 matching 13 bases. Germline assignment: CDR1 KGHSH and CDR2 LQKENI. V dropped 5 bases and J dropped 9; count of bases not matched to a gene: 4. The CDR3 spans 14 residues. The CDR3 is CASSRTSGSLEQFF. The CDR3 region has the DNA TGTGCCAGCTCAAGGACTAGCGGGAGTCTTGAGCAGTTCTTC. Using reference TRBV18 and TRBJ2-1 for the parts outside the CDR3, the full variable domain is NAGVMQNPRHLVRRRGQEARLRCSPMKGHSHVYWYRQLPEEGLKFMVYLQKENIIDESGMPKERFSAEFPKEGPSILRIQQVVRGDSAAYFCASSRTSGSLEQFFGPGTRLTVL.

The CDR3 here is CASSLAQGPSEAFF. CDR3 nucleotides: TGTGCCAGCAGCTTAGCTCAGGGGCCTAGTGAAGCTTTCTTT. This sequence joins TRBV11-2 and TRBJ1-1, with D possibly matching TRBD1 (6 bases). Trimming cost V 1 base and J 7 bases, with 13 bases left between them. The CDR3 consists of 14 residues. In germline, CDR1 is SGHAT, CDR2 FQNNGV. The full variable domain, in which reference TRBV11-2 and TRBJ1-1 provide the parts outside the CDR3, is EAGVAQSPRYKIIEKRQSVAFWCNPISGHATLYWYQQILGQGPKLLIQFQNNGVVDDSQLPKDRFSAERLKGVDSTLKIQPAKLEDSAVYLCASSLAQGPSEAFFGQGTRLTVV.

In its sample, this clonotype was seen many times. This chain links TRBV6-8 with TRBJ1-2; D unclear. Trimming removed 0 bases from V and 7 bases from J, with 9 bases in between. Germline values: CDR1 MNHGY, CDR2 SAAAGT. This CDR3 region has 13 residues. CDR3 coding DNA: TGTGCCAGCAGTTACTCGAAACAGCGTGGCTACACCTTC. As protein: CASSYSKQRGYTF.

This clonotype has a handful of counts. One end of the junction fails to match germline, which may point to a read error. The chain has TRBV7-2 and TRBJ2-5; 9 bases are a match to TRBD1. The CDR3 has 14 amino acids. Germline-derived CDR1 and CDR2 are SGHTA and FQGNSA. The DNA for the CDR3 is TGTGCCAGCAGCTTCAGAGCCGGGACAGGGCCACCGGACTTC. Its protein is CASSFRAGTGPPDF.

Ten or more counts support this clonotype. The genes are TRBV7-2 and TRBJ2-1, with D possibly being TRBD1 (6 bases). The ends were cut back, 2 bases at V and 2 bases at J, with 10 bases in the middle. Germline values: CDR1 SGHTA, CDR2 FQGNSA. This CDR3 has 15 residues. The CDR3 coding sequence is TGTGCCAGCAGCTTACACAGGGCCACCTACAATGAGCAGTTCTTC. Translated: CASSLHRATYNEQFF.

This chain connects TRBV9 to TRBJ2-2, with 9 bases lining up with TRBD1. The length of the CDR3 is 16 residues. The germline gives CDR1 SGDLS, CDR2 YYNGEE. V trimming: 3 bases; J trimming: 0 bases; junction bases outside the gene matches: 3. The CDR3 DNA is TGTGCCAGCAGCGAGCGGGACAGGGCGAACACCGGGGAGCTGTTTTTT. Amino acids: CASSERDRANTGELFF.

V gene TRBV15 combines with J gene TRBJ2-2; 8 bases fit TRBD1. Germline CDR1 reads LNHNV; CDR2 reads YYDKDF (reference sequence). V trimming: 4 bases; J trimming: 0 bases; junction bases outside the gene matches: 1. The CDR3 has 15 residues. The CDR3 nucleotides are TGTGCCACCAGCAAGGACAGGGCGAACACCGGGGAGCTGTTTTTT. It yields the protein CATSKDRANTGELFF.

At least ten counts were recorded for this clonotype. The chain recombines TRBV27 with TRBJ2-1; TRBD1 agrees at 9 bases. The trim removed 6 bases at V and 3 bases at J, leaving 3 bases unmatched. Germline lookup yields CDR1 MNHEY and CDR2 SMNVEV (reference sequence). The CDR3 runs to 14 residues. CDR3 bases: TGTGCCAGCAGAGGGACAGGGAACTACAATGAGCAGTTCTTC. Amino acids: CASRGTGNYNEQFF.